One and the same sample provided the 25 T cell receptor beta chains below, sequenced in a study of shared clonotypes between healthy human individuals. The data were produced by immunoSEQ multiplex PCR, yet TCRdb's version contains in-frame clones alone and is incomplete. Of some 530,000 clones listed, 70% to 85% are singletons. The sample comprised PBMCs. The receptor source for this set is a woman in her 40s in good health. Some clones in this sample may be carry-over from other donors' samples.

The chain employs TRBV5-1 and TRBJ1-6; a weak D match, TRBD1 (5 bases). V gave up 1 base and J gave up 5 bases, with 7 bases separating them. The CDR3 is made up of 14 amino acids. The germline CDR1 and CDR2 sequences are SGHRS and YFSETQ. CDR3: CASSLRGNNSPLHF. The CDR3 nucleotides read TGCGCCAGCAGCTTGCGGGGGAATAATTCACCCCTCCACTTT. The full variable domain, completed using reference TRBV5-1 and TRBJ1-6, is KAGVTQTPRYLIKTRGQQVTLSCSPISGHRSVSWYQQTPGQGLQFLFEYFSETQRNKGNFPGRFSGRQFSNSRSEMNVSTLELGDSALYLCASSLRGNNSPLHFGNGTRLTVT.

This chain uses TRBV10-3 with TRBJ2-7; D perhaps matches TRBD1 (6 bases). The better agreement between TRBJ1-2 and the DNA end casts doubt on the J call. CDR1 and CDR2 from the germline V gene are ENHRY and SYGVKD. This CDR3 comprises 13 residues. For the CDR3, the DNA is TGTGCCATCAGTTCGGACAGAAACTATGGCTACACCTTC. Protein sequence: CAISSDRNYGYTF.

This clone has just one count. The chain has TRBV5-1 and TRBJ2-2; D is possibly TRBD1 (6 bases). V was pared by 0 bases and J by 4 bases, with 16 bases between. Germline CDR1 and CDR2: SGHRS and YFSETQ. The CDR3 contains 17 residues. The chain's CDR3 is CASSLAAPGHGTGELFF. The DNA of the CDR3 is TGCGCCAGCAGCTTGGCGGCGCCGGGACACGGCACCGGGGAGCTGTTTTTT.

The chain links TRBV2 to TRBJ2-5, with TRBD2 matching over 9 bases. This CDR3 is built from 15 residues. The trim removed 5 bases at V and 2 bases at J, leaving 6 bases unmatched. Germline V CDR1 and CDR2: SNHLY, FYNNEI. CDR3 sequence: CASSPPSGRQETQYF. The DNA of the CDR3 is TGTGCCAGCAGTCCTCCGAGCGGGAGGCAAGAGACCCAGTACTTC.

CDR3 DNA: TGTGCCAGCAGTTTATTCGCGGGACACAACACCATATATTTT. Translated: CASSLFAGHNTIYF. V and J are TRBV28 and TRBJ1-3; tentative D call: TRBD1 (6 bases). Between the trimmed V and J ends, which lost 1 base and 7 bases, there was a span of 11 bases. This CDR3 has 14 amino acids. The germline V gene encodes CDR1 MDHEN and CDR2 SYDVKM.

The chain employs TRBV27 and TRBJ2-6; D gene ambiguous. The germline gives CDR1 MNHEY, CDR2 SMNVEV (reference sequence). V lost 8 bases to trimming and J lost 3 bases, with 5 bases between them. There are 12 residues in the CDR3. The CDR3 coding sequence is TGTGCCAGCGCTGGTGGGGCCAACGTCCTGACTTTC. Its translation: CASAGGANVLTF.

V is TRBV19 and J is TRBJ1-1, with unresolved D. Trimming shortened V by 3 bases and J by 4 bases, and 12 bases separated the two germline ends. The CDR3 covers 14 residues. CDR1 and CDR2 (germline): LNHDA, SQIVND (reference sequence). The DNA for the CDR3 is TGTGCCAGTAGTATCCAGGCTGCGAGCACTGAAGCTTTCTTT. This translates into CASSIQAASTEAFF.

This chain connects TRBV28 to TRBJ2-7, with D tentatively TRBD1 (6 bases). Trimming took 6 bases from V and 3 from J, leaving 12 bases between them. CDR1 is MDHEN and CDR2 is SYDVKM in the germline V gene. The CDR3 has 13 residues. In DNA, the CDR3 is TGTGCCAGCAGCGTGGGGGCTCTCTACGAGCAGTACTTC. It translates to CASSVGALYEQYF.

This clone came up a few times. The chain carries TRBV25-1 and TRBJ1-5; 9 positions match TRBD1. V lost 4 bases and J lost 4; bases outside the gene matches: 8. The CDR3 extends over 16 amino acids. Germline V gene sequence: CDR1 MGHDK, CDR2 SYGVNS. CDR3 in DNA: TGTGCCAGCAGTGGGAGGGGGGGACAGGGAAATCAGCCCCAGCATTTT. This sequence encodes CASSGRGGQGNQPQHF.

The genes are TRBV18 and TRBJ2-5; D not certain. Germline values: CDR1 KGHSH, CDR2 LQKENI. The CDR3 is made up of 13 amino acids. Between the trimmed V and J ends, which lost 2 bases and 1 base, there was a span of 5 bases. The CDR3 nucleotides are TGTGCCAGCTCACCAGCGACCCAAGAGACCCAGTACTTC. It is translated as CASSPATQETQYF.

The sample holds a few counts of this clone. CDR3 bases: TGTGCCACCAGCGGAACTAGCTTGGGTAGGAATGAGCAGTTCTTC. Residues: CATSGTSLGRNEQFF. V is TRBV10-3 and J is TRBJ2-1; maybe TRBD2 (6 bases). V was trimmed by 10 bases and J by 7 bases, leaving 23 bases between them. Germline loops: CDR1 ENHRY, CDR2 SYGVKD. The CDR3 is made up of 15 amino acids.

V and J are TRBV10-1 and TRBJ2-3; D remains unclear. CDR1 is WNHNN, CDR2 SYGVQD, per germline (reference sequence). CDR3 length equals 16 residues. V lost 3 bases and J 2 bases, leaving 15 bases between the germline ends. Here the CDR3 reads CASSERSGSFTDTQYF. The CDR3 DNA sequence: TGCGCCAGCAGTGAACGGTCCGGATCCTTCACAGATACGCAGTATTTT.

This chain links TRBV14 with TRBJ2-2, with no clear D. Germline CDR1 and CDR2: SGHDN and FVKESK. The CDR3 has 16 residues. With 4 bases removed from V and 1 base from J, the gap between germline ends came to 13 bases. In DNA, the CDR3 is TGTGCCAGCAGCCTCCCTCAGGCCGAGAACACCGGGGAGCTGTTTTTT. Encoded protein: CASSLPQAENTGELFF. The whole variable domain, remainder taken from reference TRBV14 and TRBJ2-2, is EAGVTQFPSHSVIEKGQTVTLRCDPISGHDNLYWYRRVMGKEIKFLLHFVKESKQDESGMPNNRFLAERTGGTYSTLKVQPAELEDSGVYFCASSLPQAENTGELFFGEGSRLTVL.

The chain uses TRBV29-1 and TRBJ2-1, with TRBD1 identical over 11 bases. The CDR3 extends over 14 amino acids. The V gene end was trimmed by 3 bases and the J gene end by 4 bases; junction bases not matched to a gene: 2. Germline CDR1 is SQVTM and CDR2 is ANQGSEA. DNA of the CDR3: TGCAGCGTTGAGGGGACAGGGGGTTACAATGAGCAGTTCTTC. It encodes CSVEGTGGYNEQFF.

The CDR3 DNA reads TGTGCCACCAGCAGCGAAATCAGGGGTAATGAGCAGTTCTTC. Residues: CATSSEIRGNEQFF. This chain joins TRBV15 and TRBJ2-1, with D perhaps TRBD1 (6 bases). V lost 3 bases, J lost 7 bases, and 13 bases lay in between. CDR1 is LNHNV, CDR2 YYDKDF, per germline (reference sequence). This CDR3 comprises 14 residues.

In this sample, this clone turned up a few times. The chain employs TRBV7-9 and TRBJ1-2; D ambiguous. CDR1 is SEHNR, CDR2 FQNEAQ, per germline (reference sequence). The CDR3 has 14 amino acids. Trimming stripped 4 bases from V and 4 bases from J, with 13 bases between. The CDR3 DNA sequence: TGTGCCAGCAGCTCAGCCACAGTGACCTATGGCTACACCTTC. As protein: CASSSATVTYGYTF.

This clone was detected once. The gene calls are TRBV21-1 and TRBJ2-7; the table names TRBD2, a call not compared with the DNA. TRBV21-1 represents a pseudogene. CDR3 size: 21 residues. The CDR3 loop reads CASSSRQRCLQYPGGLYEQYF. The CDR3 DNA follows: TGTGCCAGCAGCAGTCGACAGAGGTGTCTTCAATACCCGGGGGGACTATACGAGCAGTACTTC.

CDR3 amino acids: CASSENPDRGTDTQYF. The CDR3 bases are TGTGCCAGCAGTGAAAACCCGGATCGGGGCACAGATACGCAGTATTTT. The chain carries TRBV6-4 and TRBJ2-3; D is unresolved. The CDR3 has 16 amino acids. V lost 3 bases and J lost 1, with 14 bases in between. Germline V gene sequence: CDR1 MRHNA, CDR2 SNTAGT.

This chain joins TRBV6-1 and TRBJ2-2; a weak D match, TRBD2 (6 bases). V lost 6 bases to trimming and J lost 4 bases, with 9 bases between them. The CDR3 is 13 residues long. Germline CDR1 and CDR2: MNHNS and SASEGT. The DNA for the CDR3 is TGTGCCAGCAGGGCGGGGACCACCGGGGAGCTGTTTTTT. Translating it yields CASRAGTTGELFF.

The chain carries TRBV6-1 and TRBJ1-5, with D maybe TRBD1 (6 bases). The germline V gene has CDR1 MNHNS and CDR2 SASEGT. The CDR3 is made up of 13 amino acids. The V end was cut by 2 bases, the J end by 7 bases, with 9 bases between. This CDR3 reads CASSEYREQPQHF. The CDR3 coding sequence is TGTGCCAGCAGTGAATACAGGGAGCAGCCCCAGCATTTT.

The chain links TRBV2 to TRBJ2-1, with 8 bases fitting TRBD2. Germline V gene sequence: CDR1 SNHLY, CDR2 FYNNEI. Germline trimming cut 8 bases from V and 12 bases from J; bases unmatched to any gene: 6. There are 11 residues in the CDR3. CDR3 region: CASLERERQFF. The CDR3 DNA sequence: TGTGCCAGCCTAGAGCGGGAGAGGCAGTTCTTC.

The chain combines TRBV6-1 with TRBJ1-5; D gene ambiguous. The germline gives CDR1 MNHNS, CDR2 SASEGT. This CDR3 is built from 13 residues. The ends were cut back, 7 bases at V and 7 bases at J, with 14 bases in the middle. CDR3 residues: CASTLLAGQPQHF. DNA for the CDR3: TGTGCCAGCACCCTTCTAGCGGGACAGCCCCAGCATTTT.

The chain links TRBV11-2 to TRBJ1-1; TRBD1 is a possible D gene (6 bases). Trimming took off 3 bases at V and 1 base at J, with 12 bases between the two ends. This CDR3 region has 15 residues. From germline, CDR1 is SGHAT and CDR2 FQNNGV. The CDR3 DNA follows: TGTGCCAGCAGCTTCACGTTGACAGGGAACACTGAAGCTTTCTTT. This gives the protein CASSFTLTGNTEAFF. The complete variable domain, with remaining parts taken from reference TRBV11-2 and TRBJ1-1, reads EAGVAQSPRYKIIEKRQSVAFWCNPISGHATLYWYQQILGQGPKLLIQFQNNGVVDDSQLPKDRFSAERLKGVDSTLKIQPAKLEDSAVYLCASSFTLTGNTEAFFGQGTRLTVV.

V and J are TRBV28 and TRBJ1-4, with TRBD1 identical over 7 bases. The CDR3 runs to 14 residues. From germline, CDR1 is MDHEN and CDR2 SYDVKM. With V trimmed by 7 bases and J by 8 bases, 10 bases remained unmatched. In DNA form, the CDR3 reads TGTGCCAGCACCCAGACAGGGTGGAGCGAAAAACTGTTTTTT. Its translation: CASTQTGWSEKLFF.

The chain recombines TRBV2 with TRBJ2-1, with TRBD2 identical over 13 bases. Unmatched junction bases numbered 8, after V lost 5 bases and J lost 7 bases. This CDR3 spans 16 amino acids. The germline gives CDR1 SNHLY, CDR2 FYNNEI. This CDR3 reads CASSRGLAGRWNEQFF. The CDR3 coding sequence is TGTGCCAGCAGTAGGGGACTAGCGGGGCGCTGGAATGAGCAGTTCTTC.